What follows are 16 T cell receptor beta chains derived from one specimen sequenced in a study of blood T cells in healthy people across ages. The authors ran a second PCR of about 6 to 11 cycles using a sample-barcoded 5' primer and a J-beta primer mix. TCRdb reprocessed the 5' RACE reads with MiXCR, giving one entry per CDR3 protein. The table lists about 1 million distinct CDR3 sequences, 40% to 55% of them singletons. Input material: blood. These receptors were taken from a woman in her sixties in good health.

This clonotype turned up a few times. This sequence joins TRBV7-2 and TRBJ2-3; TRBD2 matches 10 bases. CDR1 SGHTA and CDR2 FQGNSA come from the germline V gene. The CDR3 consists of 15 residues. V gave up 6 bases and J gave up 4 bases; unmatched junction bases: 7. CDR3 region: CASSYLLAGADTQYF. CDR3 DNA sequence: TGTGCCAGCAGTTACCTGCTAGCGGGAGCAGATACGCAGTATTTT.

The chain uses TRBV4-2 and TRBJ1-2, with TRBD1 matching 7 bases. Germline V lookup: CDR1 LGHNA, CDR2 YNFKEQ. J gave up 2 bases and V 1 base, and 10 bases lay outside the gene matches. This CDR3 has 17 amino acids. The CDR3 region is CASSQGGQMSINYGYTF. The CDR3 DNA reads as TGTGCCAGCAGCCAAGGGGGACAGATGTCTATAAACTATGGCTACACCTTC.

The chain combines TRBV9 with TRBJ2-1; D remains unclear. The CDR3 sequence is 14 residues long. Per the germline V gene, CDR1 is SGDLS and CDR2 is YYNGEE. V was trimmed by 0 bases and J by 6 bases, leaving 10 bases between them. CDR3 coding DNA: TGTGCCAGCAGCGTAGAAGACCGATTCAATGAGCAGTTCTTC. The encoded protein is CASSVEDRFNEQFF. Combining the CDR3 with reference TRBV9 and TRBJ2-1 gives the whole variable domain DSGVTQTPKHLITATGQRVTLRCSPRSGDLSVYWYQQSLDQGLQFLIQYYNGEERAKGNILERFSAQQFPDLHSELNLSSLELGDSALYFCASSVEDRFNEQFFGPGTRLTVL.

The V and J genes are TRBV6-5 and TRBJ2-7; D perhaps matches TRBD2 (5 bases). The germline CDR1 and CDR2 sequences are MNHEY and SVGAGI. V was pared by 2 bases and J by 0 bases, with 14 bases between. The CDR3 sequence is 16 residues long. The CDR3 DNA follows: TGTGCCAGCAGTTACCTAACTAGTTCTAGCTCCTACGAGCAGTACTTC. Its translation is CASSYLTSSSSYEQYF.

Only a few counts were recorded for this clonotype. This chain uses TRBV20-1 with TRBJ2-4, with D uncertain. The DNA end is more similar to TRBJ2-7, so the J call may be wrong. Germline CDR1 reads DFQATT; CDR2 reads SNEGSKA (reference sequence). CDR3 size: 13 residues. The CDR3 nucleotides read TGCAGTGCTAGTCGGCTAGACCACTACGAGCAGTACTTC. Residues: CSASRLDHYEQYF.

This clonotype showed up just a few times. J is TRBJ1-1 and V is TRBV4-1, with D perhaps matching TRBD1 (6 bases). CDR1 is MGHRA and CDR2 is YSYEKL in the germline V gene. This CDR3 contains 15 residues. The V end was cut by 3 bases, the J end by 0 bases, with 11 bases between. The CDR3 region is CASSHATGLNTEAFF. DNA of the CDR3: TGCGCCAGCAGCCACGCTACAGGGTTGAACACTGAAGCTTTCTTT.

This clonotype was picked up a small number of times. The chain joins TRBV25-1 to TRBJ2-4, with a weak D call TRBD2 (5 bases). The J call could be wrong; TRBJ2-7 is a better fit for the DNA end. CDR3 length: 14 residues. Looked up from germline, CDR1 is MGHDK and CDR2 is SYGVNS. The CDR3 bases are TGTGCCAGCAGTGAGTCGCTAGCCCGACTCGAGCAGTACTTC. It codes for CASSESLARLEQYF.

This clonotype was counted a single time. This chain uses TRBV9 with TRBJ1-2; 7 bases line up with TRBD1. CDR1 is SGDLS and CDR2 is YYNGEE in the germline V gene. This CDR3 has 19 amino acids. After removal of 3 bases from V and 3 bases from J, the junction contained 20 bases not matched to a gene. DNA for the CDR3: TGTGCCAGCAGCGATCCGGGGGGGACAGTGGAGCTGTACGACTATGGCTACACCTTC. It is translated as CASSDPGGTVELYDYGYTF.

DNA of the CDR3: TGTGCCAGCAGCTCCCGACGGGGCGGAGGTTCACCCCTCCACTTT. Its protein product is CASSSRRGGGSPLHF. V gene TRBV7-2 combines with J gene TRBJ1-6; maybe TRBD1 (5 bases). The germline V gene has CDR1 SGHTA and CDR2 FQGNSA. This CDR3 is built from 15 residues. V was shortened by 4 bases and J by 9 bases, with 16 bases between the two germline ends.

CDR3 loop: CASSPIGQGARELFF. CDR3 bases: TGTGCCAGCAGCCCAATAGGACAGGGGGCGCGGGAGCTGTTTTTT. The V gene is TRBV12-3 or TRBV12-4, the J gene TRBJ2-2, with 11 bases identical to TRBD1. With V trimmed by 6 bases and J by 9 bases, 9 bases remained unmatched. The CDR3 runs 15 residues.

This clonotype was seen only a few times. The V gene is TRBV6-1, the J gene TRBJ1-1; possibly TRBD1 for D (6 bases). Trimming took off 4 bases at V and 6 bases at J, with 18 bases between the two ends. In germline, CDR1 is MNHNS, CDR2 SASEGT. CDR3 length: 15 residues. The CDR3 loop is CASSVLRGGQPEAFF. For the CDR3, the DNA is TGTGCCAGCAGTGTGTTGAGAGGGGGGCAACCTGAAGCTTTCTTT.

The sample holds a few counts of this clonotype. The rearrangement links TRBV10-3 to TRBJ2-1, with 9 bases fitting TRBD2. CDR1 is ENHRY, CDR2 SYGVKD, per germline. The CDR3 sequence is 16 residues long. Germline trimming cut 3 bases from V and 7 bases from J; bases unmatched to any gene: 10. The CDR3 nucleotides are TGTGCCATCAGTGACTCCTCCGGGACTAGCCGAAATGAGCAGTTCTTC. This encodes CAISDSSGTSRNEQFF.

This clonotype was recorded only once. The chain employs TRBV3-1 and TRBJ2-6; 8 positions match TRBD1. V lost 0 bases and J lost 1; bases outside the gene matches: 11. The CDR3 covers 20 residues. CDR1 is LGHDT and CDR2 is YNNKEL in the germline V gene (reference sequence). This chain's CDR3 is CASSQEGQDRARSGANVLTF. For the CDR3, the DNA is TGTGCCAGCAGCCAAGAGGGTCAGGACAGGGCCCGTTCTGGGGCCAACGTCCTGACTTTC.

In its sample, this clonotype was seen a few times. This chain's CDR3 is CASSARTGEETQYF. CDR3 DNA sequence: TGTGCCAGCAGCGCCAGGACTGGGGAAGAGACCCAGTACTTC. The rearrangement joins TRBV7-9 to TRBJ2-5; D possibly corresponds to TRBD2 (5 bases). Germline values: CDR1 SEHNR, CDR2 FQNEAQ (reference sequence). V dropped 5 bases and J dropped 3 bases, with 13 bases sitting between them. This CDR3 is built from 14 residues.

The CDR3 bases are TGTGCCAGCATCTCCCCGGACAGGGCATCCTACGAGCAGTACTTC. Translation gives CASISPDRASYEQYF. The chain combines TRBV28 with TRBJ2-7; 8 bases are a match to TRBD1. Unmatched junction bases numbered 9, after V lost 7 bases and J lost 1 base. Germline CDR1 reads MDHEN; CDR2 reads SYDVKM. The CDR3 has 15 residues.

The chain joins TRBV6-6 to TRBJ2-7; 10 bases line up with TRBD1. This CDR3 region has 15 residues. CDR1 is MNHNY and CDR2 is SVGAGI in the germline V gene (reference sequence). Losses at the gene ends were 2 bases for V and 5 bases for J; bases not matched to a gene: 6. CDR3 protein: CASSYPGQGDNEQYF. The CDR3 nucleotides read TGTGCCAGCAGTTACCCCGGACAGGGGGATAACGAGCAGTACTTC.